This paragraph reports one TCR beta chain. This entry comes from a study of shared clonotypes between healthy human individuals. Study-level information: Donor ages ranged 18 to 49 years: a couple of women, a few men. CD4 naive and CD4 memory each took three plates per donor, while CD8 naive took two and CD8 memory one.

Cells designated naive CD8 were CD45RO-negative and were positively selected for CCR7, with terminally differentiated effector memory CD45RA+ cells excluded. The donor cohort consisted entirely of Caucasian adults residing in Nashville, Tennessee. Germline-derived CDR1 and CDR2 are MGHRA and YSYEKL. The CDR3 is made up of 14 amino acids. V lost 2 bases, J lost 4 bases, and 11 bases lay in between. Template for every sorted-subset replicate PCR totaled about 0.2 ug DNA, roughly 30,000 T cell genomes. Measured with immunoSEQ multiplex PCR; TCRdb has only the in-frame clones, and not every one. The sample carries millions of clones, about 95% recorded once.

The sample comprised naive CD8+ T cells sorted from blood. The TCR sequence derives from a man in his late teens or twenties in good health. The chain is built from TRBV4-1 and TRBJ1-1, with a possible D match to TRBD1 (6 bases). The CDR3 region has the DNA TGCGCCAGCAGCCAAACAGGGAGAATCACTGAAGCTTTCTTT. Translating gives CASSQTGRITEAFF.